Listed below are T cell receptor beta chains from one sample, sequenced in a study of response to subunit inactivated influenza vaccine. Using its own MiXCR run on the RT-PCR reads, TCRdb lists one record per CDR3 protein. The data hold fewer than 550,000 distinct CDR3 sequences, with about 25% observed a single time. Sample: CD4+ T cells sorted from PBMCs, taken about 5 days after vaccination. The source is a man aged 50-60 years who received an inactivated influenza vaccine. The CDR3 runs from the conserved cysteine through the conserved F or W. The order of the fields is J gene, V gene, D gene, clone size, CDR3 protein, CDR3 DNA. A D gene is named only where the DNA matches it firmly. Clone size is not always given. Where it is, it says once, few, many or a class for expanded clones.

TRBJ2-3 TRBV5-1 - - CASSLVSSGDTQYF TGCGCCAGCAGCTTGGTCTCGAGTGGAGATACGCAGTATTTT
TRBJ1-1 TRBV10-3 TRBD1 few CAIRRQGLNTEAFF TGTGCCATCAGGAGACAGGGCTTGAACACTGAAGCTTTCTTT
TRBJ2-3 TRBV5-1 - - CASSLVSGLDTQYF TGCGCCAGCAGCTTGGTTTCGGGGTTGGATACGCAGTATTTT
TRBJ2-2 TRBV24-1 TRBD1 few CATSDTGTGGAGELFF TGTGCCACCAGTGACACCGGGACAGGCGGCGCCGGGGAGCTGTTTTTT
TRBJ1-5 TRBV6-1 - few CASTQGQDQPQHF TGTGCCAGCACCCAGGGGCAGGACCAGCCCCAGCATTTT
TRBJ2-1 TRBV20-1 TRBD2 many CSVKPGLAIANEQFF TGCAGTGTTAAACCGGGACTAGCGATCGCGAATGAGCAGTTCTTC
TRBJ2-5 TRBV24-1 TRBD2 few CATGDSGTSGQETQYF TGTGCCACGGGAGATTCTGGGACTAGCGGCCAAGAGACCCAGTACTTC
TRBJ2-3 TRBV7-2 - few CASSTRDPPDTQYF TGTGCCAGCAGCACTAGGGATCCCCCAGATACGCAGTATTTT
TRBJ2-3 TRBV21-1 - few CASSWDRNTDTQYF TGTGCCAGCAGCTGGGACAGAAACACAGATACGCAGTATTTT
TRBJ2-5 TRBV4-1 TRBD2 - CASSPRASGDKETQYF TGCGCCAGCAGCCCAAGGGCTAGCGGGGATAAAGAGACCCAGTACTTC
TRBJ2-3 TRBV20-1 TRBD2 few CSARLAGVTDTQYF TGCAGTGCTAGACTAGCGGGAGTCACAGATACGCAGTATTTT
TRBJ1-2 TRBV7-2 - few CASSSPWDGYGYTF TGTGCCAGCAGCTCACCCTGGGACGGCTATGGCTACACCTTC
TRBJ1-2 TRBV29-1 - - CSAGTGRARSYTF TGCAGCGCTGGGACGGGGAGGGCACGGAGCTACACCTTC
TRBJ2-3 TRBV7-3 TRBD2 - CASSLGGRALDTQYF TGTGCCAGCAGCTTGGGCGGGAGGGCTTTGGATACGCAGTATTTT
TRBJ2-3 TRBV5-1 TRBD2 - CASSYGTSGIDTDTQYF TGCGCCAGCAGCTACGGGACTAGCGGGATTGACACAGATACGCAGTATTTT
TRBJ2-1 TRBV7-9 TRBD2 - CASSLALSGTRFEEQFF TGTGCCAGCAGCTTAGCGCTTTCCGGGACTAGGTTCGAGGAGCAGTTCTTC
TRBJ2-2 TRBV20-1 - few CSGRRQDTGELFF TGCAGTGGAAGGCGGCAGGACACCGGGGAGCTGTTTTTT
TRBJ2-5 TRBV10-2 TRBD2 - CASRTSGGFQETQYF TGCGCCAGCAGGACTAGCGGGGGGTTCCAAGAGACCCAGTACTTC
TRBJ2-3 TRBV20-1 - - CSAPVGRGLTDTQYF TGCAGTGCCCCGGTCGGGCGGGGCCTCACAGATACGCAGTATTTT
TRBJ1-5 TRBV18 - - CASSPQGKGNQPQHF TGTGCCAGCTCACCACAAGGGAAGGGCAATCAGCCCCAGCATTTT
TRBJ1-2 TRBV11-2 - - CASSSTRELRQRGGYTF TGTGCCAGCAGCTCCACCCGGGAGCTCCGGCAGCGGGGTGGCTACACCTTC
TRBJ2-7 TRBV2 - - CASSEAPLYEQYF TGTGCCAGCAGTGAAGCACCTCTTTACGAGCAGTACTTC
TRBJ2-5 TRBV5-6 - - CASSLWGRGGGTQYF TGTGCCAGCAGCTTGTGGGGACGGGGAGGAGGGACCCAGTACTTC
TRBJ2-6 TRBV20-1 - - CSAPILGNGANVLTF TGCAGTGCCCCTATACTCGGGAATGGGGCCAACGTCCTGACTTTC
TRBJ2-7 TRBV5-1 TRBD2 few CASSLGGTSGRPYEQYF TGCGCCAGCAGCTTGGGGGGGACTAGCGGGAGACCCTACGAGCAGTACTTC
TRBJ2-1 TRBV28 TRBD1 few CASSLYLPGQGDHEQFF TGTGCCAGCAGTTTATACCTACCGGGACAGGGGGATCATGAGCAGTTCTTC
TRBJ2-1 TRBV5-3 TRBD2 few CARSLFASGRANEQFF TGTGCCAGAAGCTTGTTTGCTAGCGGGAGGGCAAATGAGCAGTTCTTC
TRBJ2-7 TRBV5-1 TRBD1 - CASSSGDREGEQYF TGCGCCAGCAGCTCGGGGGACAGGGAGGGCGAGCAGTACTTC
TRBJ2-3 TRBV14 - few CASSQSEPYTQYF TGTGCCAGCAGCCAATCCGAGCCGTATACGCAGTATTTT
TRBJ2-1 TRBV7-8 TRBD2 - CASSMISGGVYNEQFF TGTGCCAGCAGTATGATCAGCGGGGGGGTCTACAATGAGCAGTTCTTC
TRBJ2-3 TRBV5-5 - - CASSLSWGRADTQYF TGTGCCAGCAGCTTGTCCTGGGGACGGGCAGATACGCAGTATTTT
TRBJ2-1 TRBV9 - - CASSVDRDSDEQFF TGTGCCAGCAGCGTAGACAGGGACTCTGATGAGCAGTTCTTC
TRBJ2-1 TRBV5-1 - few CASSSRGYYNEQFF TGCGCCAGCAGCTCGCGGGGCTACTACAATGAGCAGTTCTTC
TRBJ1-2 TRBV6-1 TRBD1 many CASSQGQGSYGYTF TGTGCCAGCAGCCAGGGACAGGGGAGCTATGGCTACACCTTC
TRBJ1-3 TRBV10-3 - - CAISESTRSTIYF TGTGCCATCAGTGAGTCCACACGGAGCACCATATATTTT
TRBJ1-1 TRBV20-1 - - CSARDLNTEAFF TGCAGTGCTAGAGATTTAAACACTGAAGCTTTCTTT
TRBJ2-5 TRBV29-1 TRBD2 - CSVAPGGKETQYF TGCAGCGTTGCGCCGGGAGGGAAGGAGACCCAGTACTTC
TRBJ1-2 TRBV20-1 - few CSAGGVWAREDGYTF TGCAGTGCTGGGGGCGTCTGGGCCCGGGAAGATGGCTACACCTTC
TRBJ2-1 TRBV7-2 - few CASSFTSTPEGEQFF TGTGCCAGCAGCTTCACGTCGACGCCCGAAGGTGAGCAGTTCTTC
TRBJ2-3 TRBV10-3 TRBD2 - CAINPGLAGEGGTDTQYF TGTGCCATCAATCCGGGACTAGCGGGGGAAGGGGGCACAGATACGCAGTATTTT
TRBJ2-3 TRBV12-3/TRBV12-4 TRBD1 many CASSLDRVDQDTQYF TGTGCCAGCAGTTTGGACAGGGTTGATCAAGATACGCAGTATTTT
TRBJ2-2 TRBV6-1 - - CASSKFSGIGELFF TGTGCCAGCAGCAAGTTCTCGGGCATCGGGGAGCTGTTTTTT
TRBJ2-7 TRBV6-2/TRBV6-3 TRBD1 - CASRQLRDREHEQYF TGTGCCAGCAGACAACTTCGGGACAGGGAGCACGAGCAGTACTTC
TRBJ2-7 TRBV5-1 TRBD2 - CASSGTSGYEQYF TGCGCCAGCAGCGGGACTAGCGGCTACGAGCAGTACTTC
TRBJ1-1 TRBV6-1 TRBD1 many CASSRDRGTEAFF TGTGCCAGCAGTCGGGACAGGGGCACTGAAGCTTTCTTT
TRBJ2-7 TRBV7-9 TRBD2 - CASSVGLAVNEQYF TGTGCCAGCAGCGTGGGACTAGCGGTCAACGAGCAGTACTTC
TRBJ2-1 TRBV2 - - CAPRYNEQFF TGTGCCCCCAGGTACAATGAGCAGTTCTTC
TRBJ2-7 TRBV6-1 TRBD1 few CASRVRQGSYEQYF TGTGCCAGCAGGGTAAGACAGGGGTCCTACGAGCAGTACTTC
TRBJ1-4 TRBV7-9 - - CASSYTNEKLFF TGTGCCAGCAGCTACACTAATGAAAAACTGTTTTTT
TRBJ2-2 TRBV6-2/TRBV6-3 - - CASRRVGAGELFF TGTGCCAGCAGACGGGTGGGGGCCGGGGAGCTGTTTTTT
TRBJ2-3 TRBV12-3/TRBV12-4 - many CASSSPGIDTQYF TGCGCCAGCAGCTCGCCTGGGATAGATACGCAGTATTTT